This entry lists 27 T cell receptor beta chains sequenced from one sample in a study of shared clonotypes between healthy human individuals. Sequencing used immunoSEQ multiplex PCR; TCRdb keeps in-frame clones, though not all of them. The repertoire has 800,000 or so clones, about 96% of them found once; the top ten carry less than 0.3%. Cells designated naive CD8 were CD45RO-negative and were positively selected for CCR7, with terminally differentiated effector memory CD45RA+ cells excluded. Sample: naive CD8+ T cells sorted from blood. These TCRs come from a man aged 25-45 years in good health.

This rearrangement joins TRBV29-1 to TRBJ2-1; D call uncertain. Germline values: CDR1 SQVTM, CDR2 ANQGSEA. This CDR3 spans 12 amino acids. V shed 2 bases and J shed 2 bases, with 4 bases lying between them. The CDR3 coding sequence is TGCAGCGTTGAAATGCCCTACAATGAGCAGTTCTTC. Residues: CSVEMPYNEQFF.

V usage is TRBV19 and J usage is TRBJ2-3; TRBD2 aligns across 16 bases. The germline V gene encodes CDR1 LNHDA and CDR2 SQIVND (reference sequence). With V trimmed by 6 bases and J by 4 bases, 4 bases remained unmatched. The CDR3 spans 16 residues. The CDR3 spells CASRGLAGGSPDTQYF. The DNA of the CDR3 is TGTGCCAGTAGGGGACTAGCGGGAGGGAGCCCAGATACGCAGTATTTT.

This chain joins TRBV4-1 and TRBJ2-1, with TRBD2 matching over 13 bases. This CDR3 is built from 15 residues. Germline-derived CDR1 and CDR2 are MGHRA and YSYEKL. After removal of 4 bases from V and 7 bases from J, the junction contained 4 bases not matched to a gene. The CDR3 bases are TGCGCCAGCAGCCCCGGACTAGCGGGAGAAAATGAGCAGTTCTTC. Translating gives CASSPGLAGENEQFF.

The chain employs TRBV21-1 and TRBJ2-3; TRBD2 is taken as the D call from the table, unchecked against the DNA. TRBV21-1 corresponds to a pseudogene. This CDR3 has 15 amino acids. The CDR3 coding sequence is TGTGCCATGACACTGCCGGGACTAAGCACAGATACGCAGTATTTT. Encoded protein: CAMTLPGLSTDTQYF.

V is TRBV5-1 and J is TRBJ1-2; TRBD1 agrees at 7 bases. This CDR3 contains 17 residues. Germline CDR1 reads SGHRS; CDR2 reads YFSETQ. The ends lost 4 bases at V and 2 bases at J; junction bases unmatched: 14. In DNA form, the CDR3 reads TGCGCCAGCAGCCTGGAGTTCCGGGACAGACCAAACTATGGCTACACCTTC. Amino acids: CASSLEFRDRPNYGYTF.

This clone was recorded a few times. This sequence joins TRBV5-4 and TRBJ2-7, with D maybe TRBD1 (5 bases). CDR1 is SGHNT and CDR2 is YYREEE in the germline V gene (reference sequence). The CDR3 spans 13 residues. V lost 0 bases, J lost 3 bases, and 7 bases lay in between. CDR3 sequence reads: CASSLEQGYEQYF. The DNA of the CDR3 is TGTGCCAGCAGCTTGGAGCAGGGCTACGAGCAGTACTTC.

The rearrangement uses TRBV5-1 and TRBJ2-1; weak D call: TRBD2 (6 bases). The V end was cut by 1 base, the J end by 0 bases, with 11 bases between. CDR1 is SGHRS, CDR2 YFSETQ, per germline. This CDR3 region has 16 residues. CDR3 DNA: TGCGCCAGCAGCTTGTTAGCGGTTAGCTCCTACAATGAGCAGTTCTTC. Protein: CASSLLAVSSYNEQFF.

The gene calls are TRBV5-1 and TRBJ2-7, with TRBD1 matching over 11 bases. Germline lookup yields CDR1 SGHRS and CDR2 YFSETQ. The J segment lost 2 bases and the V segment lost 4 bases, leaving 5 bases of the junction unmatched. This CDR3 is built from 15 residues. This chain's CDR3 is CASSPGQGAAYEQYF. DNA of the CDR3: TGCGCCAGCAGCCCAGGACAGGGGGCAGCCTACGAGCAGTACTTC.

The rearrangement joins TRBV29-1 to TRBJ2-7, with D unresolved. CDR3 size: 12 residues. Germline V lookup: CDR1 SQVTM, CDR2 ANQGSEA. The V end lost 7 bases, the J end lost 2 bases, and 12 bases lay between the germline ends. The CDR3 bases are TGCAGCGCTGTGGACGTTGCCTACGAGCAGTACTTC. Its translation: CSAVDVAYEQYF.

As concerns this clone: The identical CDR3 is also encoded by other nucleotide sequences in the sample. The chain couples TRBV19 to TRBJ1-1; D remains ambiguous. V lost 3 bases and J 0 bases, leaving 5 bases between the germline ends. The germline V gene encodes CDR1 LNHDA and CDR2 SQIVND (reference sequence). The CDR3 has 13 amino acids. CDR3 DNA: TGTGCCAGTAGTATTTCCCTGAACACTGAAGCTTTCTTT. This translates into CASSISLNTEAFF.

The chain employs TRBV28 and TRBJ2-7; D not resolved. Germline V gives CDR1 MDHEN, CDR2 SYDVKM. V was trimmed by 1 base and J by 3 bases, leaving 13 bases between them. The CDR3 totals 15 residues. The CDR3 nucleotides are TGTGCCAGCAGTTTATTACGGCCGAGTAACTACGAGCAGTACTTC. It translates to CASSLLRPSNYEQYF.

The J gene is TRBJ2-7, the V gene TRBV6-1, with 7 bases identical to TRBD1. This CDR3 comprises 13 residues. Germline V gives CDR1 MNHNS, CDR2 SASEGT. After removal of 8 bases from V and 2 bases from J, the junction contained 6 bases not matched to a gene. DNA of the CDR3: TGTGCCAGCCACGGGACAGATCCCTACGAGCAGTACTTC. It codes for CASHGTDPYEQYF.

The chain carries TRBV15 and TRBJ2-7; no clear D gene. The germline V and J ends were trimmed by 0 bases and 5 bases, with 2 bases remaining between them. This CDR3 has 11 amino acids. Germline V gene sequence: CDR1 LNHNV, CDR2 YYDKDF (reference sequence). The CDR3 DNA reads as TGTGCCACCAGCAGAGAGAACGAGCAGTACTTC. It translates to CATSRENEQYF.

The chain is built from TRBV11-2 and TRBJ2-6; D unclear. CDR3 length equals 13 residues. Deletions cut 5 bases from V and 0 bases from J, with 2 bases between. Germline lookup yields CDR1 SGHAT and CDR2 FQNNGV. This chain's CDR3 is CASSLSGANVLTF. In DNA, the CDR3 is TGTGCCAGCAGCCTCTCTGGGGCCAACGTCCTGACTTTC.

This sequence joins TRBV29-1 and TRBJ1-2, with D perhaps matching TRBD1 (6 bases). Germline values: CDR1 SQVTM, CDR2 ANQGSEA. Trimming left V 6 bases short and J 2 bases short, with 19 bases between. The CDR3 extends over 15 amino acids. CDR3 residues: CSVIPDLDRNYGYTF. DNA of the CDR3: TGCAGCGTAATCCCCGATCTAGACAGGAACTATGGCTACACCTTC.

The V and J genes are TRBV7-2 and TRBJ2-7, with D possibly being TRBD1 or TRBD2 (5 bases each). Trimming cost V 1 base and J 4 bases, with 14 bases left between them. Germline CDR1 and CDR2: SGHTA and FQGNSA. This CDR3 comprises 15 residues. CDR3: CASSLGDVSLYEQYF. CDR3 DNA sequence: TGTGCCAGCAGCTTAGGGGACGTCAGCCTTTACGAGCAGTACTTC.

This clone has a single count. The same CDR3 is also encoded by other DNA sequences in this sample. This chain links TRBV28 with TRBJ1-1; a possible D gene is TRBD1 (5 bases). CDR1 and CDR2 from the germline V gene are MDHEN and SYDVKM. The CDR3 covers 14 residues. V lost 3 bases to trimming and J lost 1 base, with 9 bases between them. The CDR3 DNA reads TGTGCCAGCAGTTTCCGGGGCGGGAACACTGAAGCTTTCTTT. This translates into CASSFRGGNTEAFF.

CDR3 coding DNA: TGCGCCAGCAGCGACTGGGAGCTGGGACTAGGACCCGGAAGCTCCTACAATGAGCAGTTCTTC. Translated: CASSDWELGLGPGSSYNEQFF. The V call is TRBV5-1, the J call TRBJ2-1; the match to TRBD2 covers 8 bases. This CDR3 region has 21 residues. Germline V lookup: CDR1 SGHRS, CDR2 YFSETQ. V trimming: 4 bases; J trimming: 0 bases; junction bases outside the gene matches: 21.

This chain uses TRBV6-5 with TRBJ2-1; D remains unclear. Germline assignment: CDR1 MNHEY and CDR2 SVGAGI. The V end lost 4 bases, the J end lost 13 bases, and 11 bases lay between the germline ends. The CDR3 is 11 amino acids. CDR3 DNA sequence: TGTGCCAGCAGTTCCCTTGGGTTCCAGTTCTTC. Encoded protein: CASSSLGFQFF.

The gene calls are TRBV11-3 and TRBJ2-1; TRBD2 aligns across 9 bases. Per germline, CDR1 SGHNT and CDR2 YENEEA. V lost 0 bases to trimming and J lost 7 bases; unmatched junction nucleotides: 16. CDR3 length equals 19 residues. This CDR3 reads CASSLDGASSGTKGNEQFF. The CDR3, as DNA: TGTGCCAGCAGCTTAGACGGGGCGTCTAGCGGGACGAAGGGGAATGAGCAGTTCTTC.

The rearrangement links TRBV7-9 to TRBJ1-5; D call uncertain. CDR1 is SEHNR and CDR2 is FQNEAQ in the germline V gene (reference sequence). V dropped 2 bases and J dropped 9 bases, with 5 bases sitting between them. The CDR3 sequence is 11 residues long. CDR3 sequence (DNA): TGTGCCAGCAGCTTAACGGGGCCCCAGCATTTT. It encodes CASSLTGPQHF. Filled out from reference TRBV7-9 and TRBJ1-5, the complete variable domain reads DTGVSQNPRHKITKRGQNVTFRCDPISEHNRLYWYRQTLGQGPEFLTYFQNEAQLEKSRLLSDRFSAERPKGSFSTLEIQRTEQGDSAMYLCASSLTGPQHFGDGTRLSIL.

The rearrangement joins TRBV5-5 to TRBJ2-7, with 9 nucleotides matching TRBD2. Germline trimming cut 0 bases from V and 2 bases from J; bases unmatched to any gene: 6. CDR3 length: 16 amino acids. The germline V gene has CDR1 SGHKS and CDR2 YYEKEE (reference sequence). The DNA for the CDR3 is TGTGCCAGCAGCTTGGGTCTAGCGGGACCTCCCTACGAGCAGTACTTC. Its translation: CASSLGLAGPPYEQYF. Full variable domain (remainder filled in from reference TRBV5-5 and TRBJ2-7): DAGVTQSPTHLIKTRGQQVTLRCSPISGHKSVSWYQQVLGQGPQFIFQYYEKEERGRGNFPDRFSARQFPNYSSELNVNALLLGDSALYLCASSLGLAGPPYEQYFGPGTRLTVT.

The chain links TRBV6-4 to TRBJ2-3; D gene ambiguous. Germline V CDR1 and CDR2: MRHNA, SNTAGT. The CDR3 totals 13 residues. V lost 5 bases, J lost 2 bases, and 8 bases lay in between. CDR3 nucleotide sequence: TGTGCCAGCAGTCCCTACCTCACAGATACGCAGTATTTT. Translating gives CASSPYLTDTQYF.

The chain joins TRBV7-9 to TRBJ2-3, with TRBD2 matching over 8 bases. Germline CDR1 and CDR2: SEHNR and FQNEAQ (reference sequence). The CDR3 runs 17 residues. V lost 5 bases to trimming and J lost 5 bases; unmatched junction nucleotides: 15. The CDR3: CASSPRRAGENVDTQYF. CDR3 DNA sequence: TGTGCCAGCAGCCCGCGGCGAGCGGGAGAGAATGTAGATACGCAGTATTTT.

CDR3 region: CASSWGSGEQFF. CDR3 in DNA: TGTGCCAGCAGCTGGGGTTCGGGTGAGCAGTTCTTC. This rearrangement joins TRBV7-3 to TRBJ2-1; D is unresolved. The CDR3 runs to 12 residues. Germline V gene sequence: CDR1 SGHTA, CDR2 FQGTGA. Trimming shortened V by 4 bases and J by 9 bases, and 10 bases separated the two germline ends.

CDR3 in amino acids: CASSLGRWDGGQETQYF. The DNA of the CDR3 is TGTGCCAGCAGCTTGGGCCGTTGGGACGGGGGGCAAGAGACCCAGTACTTC. The chain carries TRBV5-4 and TRBJ2-5; TRBD2 aligns across 7 bases. CDR3 length: 17 residues. The trim removed 0 bases at V and 2 bases at J, leaving 10 bases unmatched. The V gene's germline CDR1 is SGHNT and CDR2 YYREEE (reference sequence).

The chain uses TRBV29-1 and TRBJ2-2, with TRBD2 identical over 11 bases. The V gene end was trimmed by 8 bases and the J gene end by 5 bases; junction bases not matched to a gene: 7. The length of the CDR3 is 14 residues. The germline V gene has CDR1 SQVTM and CDR2 ANQGSEA. CDR3 residues: CSILAGGGTGELFF. CDR3 bases: TGCAGCATCCTAGCGGGGGGTGGTACCGGGGAGCTGTTTTTT.